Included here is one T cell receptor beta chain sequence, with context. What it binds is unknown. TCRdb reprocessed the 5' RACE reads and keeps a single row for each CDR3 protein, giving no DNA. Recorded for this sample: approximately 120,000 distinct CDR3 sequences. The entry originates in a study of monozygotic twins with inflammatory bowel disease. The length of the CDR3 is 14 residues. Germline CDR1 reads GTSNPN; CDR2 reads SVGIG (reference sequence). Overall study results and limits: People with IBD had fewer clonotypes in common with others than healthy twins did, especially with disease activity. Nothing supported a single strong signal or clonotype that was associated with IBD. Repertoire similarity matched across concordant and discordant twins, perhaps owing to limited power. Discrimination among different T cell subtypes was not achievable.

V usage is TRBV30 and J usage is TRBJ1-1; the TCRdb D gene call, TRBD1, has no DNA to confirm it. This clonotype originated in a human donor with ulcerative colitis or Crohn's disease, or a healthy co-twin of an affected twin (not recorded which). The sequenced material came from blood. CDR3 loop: CAWSSGTANTEAFF.